A single sample gave rise to the 27 T cell receptor beta chains below, sequenced in a study of spatial heterogeneity in lung cancer. Time point noted: sample taken at primary tumor resection. Sequencing was performed on whole RNA extracted from tumor and nontumor lung tissue, or from frozen PBMC, and the material was left unsorted. From the 5' RACE reads, TCRdb called clonotypes with MiXCR, one entry per CDR3 protein. The repertoire has some 85,000 distinct CDR3 sequences, 15% to 25% of them found once; the top ten carry roughly 6.2%. The sample was PBMCs, taken at surgery. The origin of the receptors is a male donor with early-stage non-small cell lung cancer.

V usage is TRBV27 and J usage is TRBJ1-2; 7 nucleotides line up with TRBD1. CDR3 length: 14 residues. Germline V gene data show CDR1 as MNHEY and CDR2 as SMNVEV (reference sequence). The trim removed 5 bases at V and 7 bases at J, leaving 10 bases unmatched. The CDR3 sequence is CASSPRRGESGYTF. The CDR3 DNA sequence: TGTGCCAGCAGTCCCCGCAGGGGGGAGTCTGGCTACACCTTC.

This clonotype showed up just a few times. The J gene is TRBJ2-1, the V gene TRBV3-1; unclear D gene. Germline V gene data show CDR1 as LGHDT and CDR2 as YNNKEL (reference sequence). The CDR3 has 12 amino acids. The ends were cut back, 1 base at V and 14 bases at J, with 12 bases in the middle. CDR3 bases: TGTGCCAGCAGCCAAGGAGTGGATGGGAAGTTCTTC. It translates to CASSQGVDGKFF.

This clonotype showed up many times. The rearrangement joins TRBV29-1 to TRBJ2-5; 8 bases agree with TRBD2. The CDR3 contains 13 residues. Trimming took 3 bases from V and 5 from J; bases not matched to a gene: 5. The germline CDR1 and CDR2 sequences are SQVTM and ANQGSEA. CDR3 DNA sequence: TGCAGCGTTGAGAAGCGGGAGAGGGAGACCCAGTACTTC. Protein: CSVEKRERETQYF.

In this sample, this clonotype turned up a few times. The junction shows a germline mismatch at one end, possibly a read error. The chain has TRBV7-7 and TRBJ2-5; no firm D call. CDR1 is SSHAT, CDR2 FNYEAQ, per germline (reference sequence). The CDR3 sequence is 14 residues long. Here the CDR3 reads CASSSFHRQETQYF. The CDR3 DNA reads TGTGCTAGCAGCTCTTTCCACAGACAAGAGACCCAGTACTTC.

There are many counts of this clonotype. Written as DNA, the CDR3 is TGCGCCAGCAGCCAAGGGGCCCGGCCTGAAGCTTTCTTT. This encodes CASSQGARPEAFF. J is TRBJ1-1 and V is TRBV4-1; no firm D call. V was cut by 1 base and J by 6 bases, with 9 bases left in between. The CDR3 runs 13 residues. Germline CDR1 and CDR2: MGHRA and YSYEKL.

This clonotype was counted a few times. The chain carries TRBV20-1 and TRBJ1-4, with 7 bases lining up with TRBD1. With 5 bases clipped from V and 8 bases from J, the junction kept 8 bases outside the gene matches. CDR1 and CDR2 (germline): DFQATT, SNEGSKA (reference sequence). CDR3 size: 13 residues. CDR3 amino acids: CSAGGTAGEKLFF. For the CDR3, the DNA is TGCAGTGCTGGCGGGACAGCGGGGGAAAAACTGTTTTTT.

This clonotype is classed as medium-sized. The genes are TRBV11-3 and TRBJ2-7; D possibly corresponds to TRBD1 (6 bases). Germline V CDR1 and CDR2: SGHNT, YENEEA. Trimming shortened V by 8 bases and J by 5 bases, and 22 bases separated the two germline ends. The CDR3 is 15 residues long. CDR3 in DNA: TGTGCCAGCGCCCTCACTGGGGGCTCCTTAAACGAGCAGTACTTC. Its protein is CASALTGGSLNEQYF.

The V and J genes are TRBV7-2 and TRBJ2-3; possibly TRBD2 for D (6 bases). V lost 5 bases, J lost 3 bases, and 15 bases lay in between. The V gene's germline CDR1 is SGHTA and CDR2 FQGNSA. The CDR3 is 15 residues long. CDR3 protein: CASSPRLSGTDTQYF. The CDR3 DNA is TGTGCCAGCAGCCCCCGACTAAGCGGGACAGATACGCAGTATTTT.

This chain joins TRBV20-1 and TRBJ2-3; D is ambiguous. V was pared by 4 bases and J by 4 bases, with 12 bases between. CDR1 is DFQATT, CDR2 SNEGSKA, per germline (reference sequence). The CDR3 sequence is 13 residues long. CDR3 in DNA: TGCAGTGCTACACGGGTACCTTCAGATACGCAGTATTTT. This gives the protein CSATRVPSDTQYF.

This clonotype was detected a few times. The chain employs TRBV5-4 and TRBJ2-1; D perhaps matches TRBD1 (7 bases). CDR1 is SGHNT and CDR2 is YYREEE in the germline V gene (reference sequence). The CDR3 sequence is 14 residues long. V was trimmed by 4 bases and J by 7 bases, leaving 15 bases between them. CDR3 protein: CASSPGGLGNEQFF. For the CDR3, the DNA is TGTGCCAGCAGCCCAGGGGGGTTGGGGAATGAGCAGTTCTTC.

The CDR3 coding sequence is TGTGCCAGCAGTCCCCCGACTAGCGGAGGGCCGTTCTTC. This gives the protein CASSPPTSGGPFF. This sequence joins TRBV28 and TRBJ2-1; 9 bases are shared with TRBD2. Germline lookup yields CDR1 MDHEN and CDR2 SYDVKM. Unmatched junction bases numbered 11, after V lost 5 bases and J lost 15 bases. CDR3 length equals 13 residues. Looking up the rest from reference TRBV28 and TRBJ2-1 gives the full variable domain: DVKVTQSSRYLVKRTGEKVFLECVQDMDHENMFWYRQDPGLGLRLIYFSYDVKMKEKGDIPEGYSVSREKKERFSLILESASTNQTSMYLCASSPPTSGGPFFGPGTRLTVL.

The chain is built from TRBV5-1 and TRBJ2-5; D is unresolved. V was cut by 0 bases and J by 5 bases, with 8 bases left in between. CDR3 size: 13 residues. Germline V gene sequence: CDR1 SGHRS, CDR2 YFSETQ. CDR3 nucleotides: TGCGCCAGCAGCTTGGTGTCAGAGGAGACCCAGTACTTC. Its translation: CASSLVSEETQYF.

This clonotype was seen repeatedly, ten times or more. The chain combines TRBV9 with TRBJ2-7, with D perhaps matching TRBD2 (5 bases). The CDR3 extends over 14 amino acids. The V end lost 0 bases, the J end lost 0 bases, and 7 bases lay between the germline ends. CDR1 is SGDLS and CDR2 is YYNGEE in the germline V gene. The CDR3 DNA reads as TGTGCCAGCAGCGTAGGACTATTCTCCTACGAGCAGTACTTC. This encodes CASSVGLFSYEQYF.

In this sample, this clonotype turned up many times. The chain recombines TRBV28 with TRBJ2-3; D gene ambiguous. The ends were cut back, 8 bases at V and 6 bases at J, with 12 bases in the middle. This CDR3 is built from 12 residues. Germline values: CDR1 MDHEN, CDR2 SYDVKM. CDR3 nucleotide sequence: TGTGCCAGCTCCACCCAAAGGGATACGCAGTATTTT. It translates to CASSTQRDTQYF.

The chain carries TRBV29-1 and TRBJ2-3, with D possibly matching TRBD2 (5 bases). Trimming took off 8 bases at V and 0 bases at J, with 15 bases between the two ends. The CDR3 runs to 14 residues. CDR1 and CDR2 (germline): SQVTM, ANQGSEA. This CDR3 reads CSTRSGSSTDTQYF. The CDR3 DNA follows: TGCAGCACTCGGTCGGGGAGCAGCACAGATACGCAGTATTTT.

The V gene is TRBV7-9, the J gene TRBJ2-7; D perhaps matches TRBD2 (6 bases). This CDR3 contains 15 residues. V lost 1 base and J lost 2, with 12 bases in between. Germline-derived CDR1 and CDR2 are SEHNR and FQNEAQ (reference sequence). CDR3 DNA: TGTGCCAGCAGCTTAGTAGGGGACTGGCCCTACGAGCAGTACTTC. It codes for CASSLVGDWPYEQYF.

Only a few counts were recorded for this clonotype. The V gene is TRBV7-9, the J gene TRBJ1-5, with D possibly matching TRBD1 (6 bases). This CDR3 is 17 amino acids long. In germline, CDR1 is SEHNR, CDR2 FQNEAQ (reference sequence). Trimming removed 4 bases at V and 1 base at J, with 17 bases between. CDR3 loop: CASSSSLSGESNQPQHF. For the CDR3, the DNA is TGTGCCAGCAGCTCCTCACTCTCAGGGGAGAGCAATCAGCCCCAGCATTTT.

The table lists this clonotype with a few counts. This chain joins TRBV27 and TRBJ2-1; 10 bases align to TRBD2. The CDR3 is made up of 19 amino acids. CDR1 is MNHEY, CDR2 SMNVEV, per germline (reference sequence). V dropped 4 bases and J dropped 1; count of bases not matched to a gene: 13. CDR3 sequence (DNA): TGTGCCAGCAGTTCCCTAGCGGGAGCCAAGAAGGGGTCCTACAATGAGCAGTTCTTC. As protein: CASSSLAGAKKGSYNEQFF.

This rearrangement joins TRBV14 to TRBJ2-5; no firm D call. CDR1 is SGHDN and CDR2 is FVKESK in the germline V gene. V was shortened by 0 bases and J by 5 bases, with 19 bases between the two germline ends. The CDR3 loop spans 17 amino acids. This chain's CDR3 is CASSQEFPQWQSETQYF. CDR3 coding DNA: TGTGCCAGCAGCCAAGAATTCCCCCAGTGGCAGTCCGAGACCCAGTACTTC.

The rearrangement joins TRBV3-1 to TRBJ1-1, with D unresolved. The length of the CDR3 is 14 residues. In germline, CDR1 is LGHDT, CDR2 YNNKEL (reference sequence). V was cut by 3 bases and J by 5 bases, with 13 bases left in between. Here the CDR3 DNA reads TGTGCCAGCAGCCAGTACGGAGACGGGACTGAAGCTTTCTTT. This sequence encodes CASSQYGDGTEAFF. Supplemented by reference TRBV3-1 and TRBJ1-1, the full variable domain reads DTAVSQTPKYLVTQMGNDKSIKCEQNLGHDTMYWYKQDSKKFLKIMFSYNNKELIINETVPNRFSPKSPDKAHLNLHINSLELGDSAVYFCASSQYGDGTEAFFGQGTRLTVV.

V usage is TRBV28 and J usage is TRBJ2-2, with 7 nucleotides matching TRBD1. Per germline, CDR1 MDHEN and CDR2 SYDVKM. The CDR3 covers 16 residues. J was trimmed by 4 bases and V by 5 bases; bases with no gene match: 10. The CDR3 DNA is TGTGCCAGCAGTCCGCCTGAGGGGGCGGCCACCGGGGAGCTGTTTTTT. This codes for CASSPPEGAATGELFF. The full variable domain, its missing parts supplied by reference TRBV28 and TRBJ2-2, is DVKVTQSSRYLVKRTGEKVFLECVQDMDHENMFWYRQDPGLGLRLIYFSYDVKMKEKGDIPEGYSVSREKKERFSLILESASTNQTSMYLCASSPPEGAATGELFFGEGSRLTVL.

At least ten counts were recorded for this clonotype. The chain combines TRBV3-1 with TRBJ2-1, with 14 bases matching TRBD2. The germline V gene has CDR1 LGHDT and CDR2 YNNKEL (reference sequence). CDR3 length equals 15 residues. V shed 7 bases and J 7 bases; nucleotides not matched to a gene: 6. This CDR3 is CASTLGTSGGNEQFF. DNA of the CDR3: TGTGCCAGCACCCTCGGGACTAGCGGGGGTAATGAGCAGTTCTTC.

V and J are TRBV12-3 or TRBV12-4 and TRBJ2-2; 9 bases line up with TRBD1. V gave up 3 bases and J gave up 4 bases; unmatched junction bases: 0. The CDR3 spans 14 residues. CDR3 loop: CASSLGQGTGELFF. The CDR3 bases are TGTGCCAGCAGTTTGGGACAGGGCACCGGGGAGCTGTTTTTT.

The sample holds a few counts of this clonotype. This chain joins TRBV11-3 and TRBJ2-1; 14 bases line up with TRBD2. V lost 5 bases, J lost 7 bases, and 7 bases stayed unmatched. Germline V gene data show CDR1 as SGHNT and CDR2 as YENEEA. The CDR3 runs to 16 residues. CDR3: CASSPSRTSGGNEQFF. CDR3 DNA sequence: TGTGCCAGCAGCCCCTCTAGGACTAGCGGGGGGAATGAGCAGTTCTTC.

This clonotype was detected only a few times. This chain links TRBV30 with TRBJ1-4, with D possibly matching TRBD1 (6 bases). V was cut by 5 bases and J by 3 bases, with 7 bases left in between. The CDR3 spans 12 residues. CDR1 and CDR2 from the germline V gene are GTSNPN and SVGIG (reference sequence). The CDR3 protein is CAWGQSNEKLFF. The CDR3 DNA is TGTGCCTGGGGACAGTCTAATGAAAAACTGTTTTTT.

The rearrangement joins TRBV20-1 to TRBJ2-1; D not resolved. Germline CDR1 DFQATT, CDR2 SNEGSKA (reference sequence). Trimming left V 3 bases short and J 5 bases short, with 14 bases between. The CDR3 is made up of 14 amino acids. The CDR3 here is CSARRESQNNEQFF. CDR3 coding DNA: TGCAGTGCTAGGCGAGAAAGCCAGAACAATGAGCAGTTCTTC.

This clonotype is a singleton in its sample. V is TRBV7-2 and J is TRBJ2-3, with TRBD2 matching 13 bases. After removal of 5 bases from V and 2 bases from J, the junction contained 7 bases not matched to a gene. CDR1 and CDR2 from the germline V gene are SGHTA and FQGNSA. The CDR3 has 17 amino acids. In DNA form, the CDR3 reads TGTGCCAGCAGCGGGCGGACTAGCGGGGGATTCACAGATACGCAGTATTTT. This sequence encodes CASSGRTSGGFTDTQYF.